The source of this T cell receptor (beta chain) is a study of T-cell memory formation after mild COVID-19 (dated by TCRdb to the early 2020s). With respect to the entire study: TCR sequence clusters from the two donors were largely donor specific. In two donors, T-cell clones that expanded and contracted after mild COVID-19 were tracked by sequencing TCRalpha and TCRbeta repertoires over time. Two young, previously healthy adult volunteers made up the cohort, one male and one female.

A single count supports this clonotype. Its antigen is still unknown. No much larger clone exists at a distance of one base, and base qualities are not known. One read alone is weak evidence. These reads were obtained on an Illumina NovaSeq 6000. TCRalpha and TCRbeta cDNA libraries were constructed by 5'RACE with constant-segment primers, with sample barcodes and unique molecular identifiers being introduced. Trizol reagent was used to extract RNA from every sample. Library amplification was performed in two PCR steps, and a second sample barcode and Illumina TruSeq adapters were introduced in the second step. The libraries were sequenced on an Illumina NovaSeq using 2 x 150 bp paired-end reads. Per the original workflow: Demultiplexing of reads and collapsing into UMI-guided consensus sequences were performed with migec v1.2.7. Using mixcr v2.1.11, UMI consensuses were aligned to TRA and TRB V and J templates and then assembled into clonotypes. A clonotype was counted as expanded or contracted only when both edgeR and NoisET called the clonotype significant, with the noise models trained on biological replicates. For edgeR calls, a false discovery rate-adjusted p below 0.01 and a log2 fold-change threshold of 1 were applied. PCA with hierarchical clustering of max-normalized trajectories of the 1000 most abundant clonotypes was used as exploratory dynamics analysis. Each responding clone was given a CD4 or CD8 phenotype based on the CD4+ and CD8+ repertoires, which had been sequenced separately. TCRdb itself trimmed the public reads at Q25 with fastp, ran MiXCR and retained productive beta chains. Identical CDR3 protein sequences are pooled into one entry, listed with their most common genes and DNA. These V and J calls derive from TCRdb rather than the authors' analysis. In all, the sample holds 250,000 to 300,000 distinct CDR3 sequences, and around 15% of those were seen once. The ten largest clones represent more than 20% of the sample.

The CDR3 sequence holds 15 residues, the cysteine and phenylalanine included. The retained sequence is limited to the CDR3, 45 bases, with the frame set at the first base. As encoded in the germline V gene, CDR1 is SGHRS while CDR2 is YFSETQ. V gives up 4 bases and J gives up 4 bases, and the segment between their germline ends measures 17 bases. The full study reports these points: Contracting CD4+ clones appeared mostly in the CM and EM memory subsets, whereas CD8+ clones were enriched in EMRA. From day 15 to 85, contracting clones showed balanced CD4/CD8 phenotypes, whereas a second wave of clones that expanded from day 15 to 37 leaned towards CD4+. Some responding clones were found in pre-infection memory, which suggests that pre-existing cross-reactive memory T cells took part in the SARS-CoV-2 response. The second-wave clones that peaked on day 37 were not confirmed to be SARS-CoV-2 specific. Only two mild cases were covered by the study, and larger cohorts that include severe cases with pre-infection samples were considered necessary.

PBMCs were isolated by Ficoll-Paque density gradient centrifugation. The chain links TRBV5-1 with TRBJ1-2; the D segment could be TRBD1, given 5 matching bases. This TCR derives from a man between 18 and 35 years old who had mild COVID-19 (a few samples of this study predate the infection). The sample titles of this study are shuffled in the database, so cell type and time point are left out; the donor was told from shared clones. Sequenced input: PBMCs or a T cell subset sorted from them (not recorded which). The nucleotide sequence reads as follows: TGCGCCAGCAGCCCTGGGGGTGAGGACCGCTATGGCTACACCTTC. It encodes CASSPGGEDRYGYTF.